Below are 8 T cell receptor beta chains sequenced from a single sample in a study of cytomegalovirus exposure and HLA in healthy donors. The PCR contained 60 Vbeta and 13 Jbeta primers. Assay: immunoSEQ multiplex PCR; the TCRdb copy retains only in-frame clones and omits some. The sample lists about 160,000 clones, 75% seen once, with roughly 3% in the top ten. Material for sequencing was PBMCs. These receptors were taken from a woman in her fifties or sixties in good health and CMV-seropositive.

The CDR3, as DNA: TGTGCCAGCAGCTCCCTGACAGCCACAGATACGCAGTATTTT. It translates to CASSSLTATDTQYF. This chain links TRBV7-9 with TRBJ2-3; weak D call: TRBD1 (5 bases). The CDR3 consists of 14 residues. Trimming took 4 bases from V and 2 from J, leaving 10 bases between them. Germline V gene sequence: CDR1 SEHNR, CDR2 FQNEAQ (reference sequence).

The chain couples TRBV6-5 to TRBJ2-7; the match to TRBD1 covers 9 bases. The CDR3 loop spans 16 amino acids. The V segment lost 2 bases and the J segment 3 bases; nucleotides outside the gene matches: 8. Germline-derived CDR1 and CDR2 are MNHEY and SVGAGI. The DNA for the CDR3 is TGTGCCAGCAGTTACGGGGTTGGGACAGGGAACTACGAGCAGTACTTC. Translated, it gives CASSYGVGTGNYEQYF.

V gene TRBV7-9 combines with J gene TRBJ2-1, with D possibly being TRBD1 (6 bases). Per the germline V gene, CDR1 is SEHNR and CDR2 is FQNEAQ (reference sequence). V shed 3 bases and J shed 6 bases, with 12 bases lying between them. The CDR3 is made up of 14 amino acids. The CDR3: CASSFRGGGNEQFF. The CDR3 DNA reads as TGTGCCAGCAGCTTCAGGGGTGGTGGCAATGAGCAGTTCTTC.

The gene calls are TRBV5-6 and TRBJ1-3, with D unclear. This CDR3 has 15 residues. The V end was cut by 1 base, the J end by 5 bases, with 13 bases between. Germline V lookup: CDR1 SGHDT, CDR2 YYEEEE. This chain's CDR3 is CASSLRGYYRNTIYF. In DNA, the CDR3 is TGTGCCAGCAGCTTGCGAGGGTACTATAGAAACACCATATATTTT.

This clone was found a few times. CDR3 bases: TGCGCCAGCAGCAGGAGTAGCGGGGGGGCCGCAGAGACCCAGTACTTC. As protein: CASSRSSGGAAETQYF. The V gene is TRBV5-1, the J gene TRBJ2-5; 11 nucleotides match TRBD2. The CDR3 extends over 16 amino acids. Germline-derived CDR1 and CDR2 are SGHRS and YFSETQ. V trimming: 4 bases; J trimming: 4 bases; junction bases outside the gene matches: 9. Full variable domain (outside the CDR3, taken from reference TRBV5-1 and TRBJ2-5): KAGVTQTPRYLIKTRGQQVTLSCSPISGHRSVSWYQQTPGQGLQFLFEYFSETQRNKGNFPGRFSGRQFSNSRSEMNVSTLELGDSALYLCASSRSSGGAAETQYFGPGTRLLVL.

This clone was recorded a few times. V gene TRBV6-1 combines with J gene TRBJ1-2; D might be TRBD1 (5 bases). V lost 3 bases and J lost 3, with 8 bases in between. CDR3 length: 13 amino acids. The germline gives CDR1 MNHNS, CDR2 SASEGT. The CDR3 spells CASSEKGHYGYTF. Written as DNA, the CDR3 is TGTGCCAGCAGTGAGAAGGGGCACTATGGCTACACCTTC.

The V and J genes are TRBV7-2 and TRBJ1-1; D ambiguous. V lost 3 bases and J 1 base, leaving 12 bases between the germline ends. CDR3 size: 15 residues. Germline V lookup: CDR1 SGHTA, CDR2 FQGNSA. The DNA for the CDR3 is TGTGCCAGCAGCTTGAACCGGGGAAGGAACACTGAAGCTTTCTTT. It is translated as CASSLNRGRNTEAFF.

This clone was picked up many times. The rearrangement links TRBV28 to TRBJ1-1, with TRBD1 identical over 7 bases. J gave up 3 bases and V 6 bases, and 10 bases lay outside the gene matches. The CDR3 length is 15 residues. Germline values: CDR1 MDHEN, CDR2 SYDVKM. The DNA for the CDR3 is TGTGCCAGCAGGACAGGGCTCTGGGCGGACACTGAAGCTTTCTTT. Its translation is CASRTGLWADTEAFF.